This entry lists 27 T cell receptor beta chains sequenced from one sample in a study of identical twins. TCRdb used MiXCR to reprocess the 5' RACE reads, holding one entry per CDR3 protein. Of roughly 1,500,000 distinct CDR3 sequences listed, 25% to 35% are singletons. The source material was cord blood. The receptor set was obtained from a newborn girl in good health.

This clonotype appeared a few times. The chain combines TRBV20-1 with TRBJ2-1, with D possibly TRBD2 on 5 matching bases. The CDR3 totals 13 residues. Germline assignment: CDR1 DFQATT and CDR2 SNEGSKA (reference sequence). Trimming took off 2 bases at V and 4 bases at J, with 9 bases between the two ends. The CDR3 reads CSARSGLYNEQFF. In DNA form, the CDR3 reads TGCAGTGCTAGATCCGGACTTTACAATGAGCAGTTCTTC.

This clonotype was observed a handful of times. The chain has TRBV7-2 and TRBJ2-3; D remains ambiguous. The CDR3 has 13 residues. Germline-derived CDR1 and CDR2 are SGHTA and FQGNSA. V dropped 5 bases and J dropped 2 bases, with 8 bases sitting between them. CDR3 sequence reads: CASSPDPTDTQYF. The DNA for the CDR3 is TGTGCCAGCAGCCCAGACCCCACAGATACGCAGTATTTT.

This clonotype was seen a handful of times. The chain employs TRBV15 and TRBJ2-5, with D hard to call. This CDR3 is built from 11 residues. CDR1 is LNHNV, CDR2 YYDKDF, per germline (reference sequence). Between the trimmed V and J ends, which lost 7 bases and 2 bases, there was a span of 5 bases. The CDR3 sequence: CATMVQETQYF. The CDR3 DNA reads as TGTGCCACCATGGTACAAGAGACCCAGTACTTC. Supplemented by reference TRBV15 and TRBJ2-5, the full variable domain reads DAMVIQNPRYQVTQFGKPVTLSCSQTLNHNVMYWYQQKSSQAPKLLFHYYDKDFNNEADTPDNFQSRRPNTSFCFLDIRSPGLGDTAMYLCATMVQETQYFGPGTRLLVL.

This clonotype was counted ten times or more. A junction end diverges from the germline sequence, so it may reflect a read error. CDR3 DNA: TGTGCCAGCAGTCCCGGACAGGGTGGCTACACCTTC. It yields the protein CASSPGQGGYTF. The chain has TRBV5-1 and TRBJ1-2, with TRBD1 identical over 8 bases. Germline-derived CDR1 and CDR2 are SGHRS and YFSETQ. The CDR3 is 12 residues long.

This chain connects TRBV27 to TRBJ2-5, with D maybe TRBD2 (5 bases). Germline assignment: CDR1 MNHEY and CDR2 SMNVEV (reference sequence). Trimming cost V 3 bases and J 4 bases, with 12 bases left between them. The CDR3 has 14 residues. CDR3 loop: CASSFLASLETQYF. The CDR3 DNA reads TGTGCCAGCAGTTTTCTTGCTAGCTTAGAGACCCAGTACTTC.

The chain links TRBV4-2 to TRBJ1-6; 7 nucleotides line up with TRBD1. Germline V gene data show CDR1 as LGHNA and CDR2 as YNFKEQ. Trimming cost V 3 bases and J 10 bases; bases outside gene matches: 6. The CDR3 contains 14 residues. DNA for the CDR3: TGTGCCAGCAGCCAGAGCAGGGGGGACTCACCCCTCCACTTT. It codes for CASSQSRGDSPLHF.

This clonotype has a handful of counts. A junction end diverges from the germline sequence, so it may reflect a read error. The rearrangement links TRBV20-1 to TRBJ2-7; TRBD1 aligns across 7 bases. This CDR3 is 13 amino acids long. Looked up from germline, CDR1 is DFQATT and CDR2 is SNEGSKA (reference sequence). The CDR3 nucleotides read TGCAGTGTTAGACAGGGTGTAGTTTACGAGCAGTACTTC. This translates into CSVRQGVVYEQYF.

The J gene is TRBJ2-4, the V gene TRBV7-9, with no clear D. V lost 0 bases and J 14 bases, leaving 8 bases between the germline ends. The CDR3 consists of 11 residues. The germline gives CDR1 SEHNR, CDR2 FQNEAQ (reference sequence). The CDR3 here is CASSLAGQEYF. CDR3 sequence (DNA): TGTGCCAGCAGCTTAGCAGGGCAGGAGTACTTC.

This chain connects TRBV12-3 or TRBV12-4 to TRBJ2-3; the D call may be TRBD1 or TRBD2 (5 bases each). CDR3 length equals 17 residues. The ends were cut back, 0 bases at V and 3 bases at J, with 16 bases in the middle. The DNA for the CDR3 is TGTGCCAGCAGTTTAGCGCTAACTAGGGGCCCGACAGATACGCAGTATTTT. This gives the protein CASSLALTRGPTDTQYF.

The chain combines TRBV7-2 with TRBJ2-3, with TRBD2 matching 12 bases. J lost 4 bases, V lost 2 bases, and 7 bases had no gene match. Germline values: CDR1 SGHTA, CDR2 FQGNSA. The CDR3 sequence is 17 residues long. CDR3 nucleotides: TGTGCCAGCAGCTTAACTGCTAGCGGGGGGGCCGCAGATACGCAGTATTTT. Its protein is CASSLTASGGAADTQYF. Full variable domain (outside the CDR3, taken from reference TRBV7-2 and TRBJ2-3): GAGVSQSPSNKVTEKGKDVELRCDPISGHTALYWYRQSLGQGLEFLIYFQGNSAPDKSGLPSDRFSAERTGGSVSTLTIQRTQQEDSAVYLCASSLTASGGAADTQYFGPGTRLTVL.

V usage is TRBV5-6 and J usage is TRBJ2-7, with D perhaps TRBD1 (5 bases). Per the germline V gene, CDR1 is SGHDT and CDR2 is YYEEEE. The V end lost 5 bases, the J end lost 5 bases, and 14 bases lay between the germline ends. This CDR3 contains 13 residues. CDR3 sequence reads: CASSLDRHNEQYF. The CDR3 coding sequence is TGTGCCAGCAGTTTAGACAGACACAACGAGCAGTACTTC.

This sequence joins TRBV7-2 and TRBJ2-1; D unclear. Germline V gene sequence: CDR1 SGHTA, CDR2 FQGNSA. CDR3 length equals 15 residues. V was clipped by 5 bases and J by 4 bases, with 15 bases between them. The CDR3 here is CASSLEGYPYNEQFF. CDR3 DNA: TGTGCCAGCAGCCTAGAAGGTTATCCTTACAATGAGCAGTTCTTC.

This chain connects TRBV11-2 to TRBJ2-5; D might be TRBD1 (6 bases). There are 16 residues in the CDR3. CDR1 is SGHAT and CDR2 is FQNNGV in the germline V gene. Trimming took 4 bases from V and 11 from J, leaving 26 bases between them. CDR3 sequence reads: CASSYGKGGAYNEQYF. CDR3 DNA: TGTGCCAGCAGCTACGGAAAAGGGGGAGCCTACAATGAGCAGTACTTC.

The chain couples TRBV12-3 or TRBV12-4 to TRBJ1-5, with 9 nucleotides matching TRBD1. There are 16 residues in the CDR3. The J segment lost 3 bases and the V segment lost 4 bases, leaving 7 bases of the junction unmatched. The CDR3 coding sequence is TGTGCCAGCAGTTGGGACAGGGTCGAATTCAATCAGCCCCAGCATTTT. Protein sequence: CASSWDRVEFNQPQHF.

This clonotype was seen a handful of times. The V call is TRBV29-1, the J call TRBJ2-5, with D possibly TRBD1 on 6 matching bases. This CDR3 region has 13 residues. Between the trimmed V and J ends, which lost 2 bases and 5 bases, there was a span of 12 bases. CDR1 is SQVTM, CDR2 ANQGSEA, per germline. CDR3 coding DNA: TGCAGCGTTGAAAAGGGACACTGGGAGACCCAGTACTTC. Translated: CSVEKGHWETQYF.

This clonotype was seen a single time. The chain combines TRBV12-3 or TRBV12-4 with TRBJ2-2; the D gene is possibly TRBD2 (6 bases). This CDR3 is built from 13 residues. V lost 8 bases and J 8 bases, leaving 15 bases between the germline ends. For the CDR3, the DNA is TGTGCCAGCGGTCTCGGGGGACCGGGGGAGCTGTTTTTT. Translated, it gives CASGLGGPGELFF.

The chain combines TRBV10-3 with TRBJ1-2; 7 bases align to TRBD1. Germline values: CDR1 ENHRY, CDR2 SYGVKD. The CDR3 contains 16 residues. The junction had 11 bases not matched to a gene; V was cut back by 5 bases and J by 2 bases. CDR3 loop: CAISTFSRGSNYGYTF. The CDR3 DNA follows: TGTGCCATCAGTACCTTTTCCAGGGGGTCGAACTATGGCTACACCTTC.

This clonotype occurred a few times. The chain joins TRBV7-2 to TRBJ2-6; D remains ambiguous. The ends were cut back, 3 bases at V and 2 bases at J, with 5 bases in the middle. CDR1 SGHTA and CDR2 FQGNSA come from the germline V gene. The CDR3 contains 14 residues. The CDR3 here is CASSFRTGANVLTF. CDR3 coding DNA: TGTGCCAGCAGCTTTCGGACTGGGGCCAACGTCCTGACTTTC. The complete variable domain, with remaining parts taken from reference TRBV7-2 and TRBJ2-6, reads GAGVSQSPSNKVTEKGKDVELRCDPISGHTALYWYRQSLGQGLEFLIYFQGNSAPDKSGLPSDRFSAERTGGSVSTLTIQRTQQEDSAVYLCASSFRTGANVLTFGAGSRLTVL.

The chain couples TRBV4-2 to TRBJ1-1, with D unresolved. The CDR3 loop spans 14 amino acids. The V gene's germline CDR1 is LGHNA and CDR2 YNFKEQ. V lost 4 bases to trimming and J lost 3 bases, with 12 bases between them. The CDR3 nucleotides read TGTGCCAGCAGCCCAACCCTGGGTTACACTGAAGCTTTCTTT. Translated, it gives CASSPTLGYTEAFF.

This clonotype was recorded a few times. The chain links TRBV29-1 to TRBJ1-2; D is uncertain. The germline CDR1 and CDR2 sequences are SQVTM and ANQGSEA. V lost 6 bases, J lost 5 bases, and 25 bases lay in between. This CDR3 comprises 16 residues. The CDR3 DNA reads TGCAGCGTGGATGAAGGGTGGAGTCTTAACCTTTATGGCTACACCTTC. Its translation: CSVDEGWSLNLYGYTF.

The chain carries TRBV4-1 and TRBJ2-7; TRBD2 matches 7 bases. J was trimmed by 4 bases and V by 0 bases; bases with no gene match: 9. In germline, CDR1 is MGHRA, CDR2 YSYEKL. The CDR3 loop spans 16 amino acids. The chain's CDR3 is CASSQDPGLPLYEQYF. The CDR3, as DNA: TGCGCCAGCAGCCAAGATCCGGGACTACCGCTTTACGAGCAGTACTTC.

CDR3 loop: CASPPPNTEAFF. As DNA, the CDR3 is TGTGCCAGTCCCCCACCGAACACTGAAGCTTTCTTT. The rearrangement joins TRBV6-1 to TRBJ1-1; D uncertain. Trimming removed 9 bases from V and 1 base from J, with 9 bases in between. The CDR3 has 12 amino acids. Germline values: CDR1 MNHNS, CDR2 SASEGT.

The chain is built from TRBV3-1 and TRBJ2-3, with 11 bases that match TRBD2. From germline, CDR1 is LGHDT and CDR2 YNNKEL (reference sequence). The J segment lost 0 bases and the V segment lost 3 bases, leaving 11 bases of the junction unmatched. CDR3 length: 19 residues. The CDR3 DNA reads as TGTGCCAGCAGCCAGTCTTTGGGACTAGCGGTTTCTAGCACAGATACGCAGTATTTT. Translating gives CASSQSLGLAVSSTDTQYF.

This clonotype came up a few times. The gene calls are TRBV5-1 and TRBJ2-7, with D unclear. The CDR3 covers 12 residues. Trimming pared 1 base from V and 7 bases from J, leaving 9 bases between. Germline assignment: CDR1 SGHRS and CDR2 YFSETQ. In DNA, the CDR3 is TGCGCCAGCAGCTTGAGCGTTAATGAGCAGTACTTC. Protein: CASSLSVNEQYF.

V and J are TRBV2 and TRBJ1-5; 7 bases are shared with TRBD1. Losses at the gene ends were 4 bases for V and 6 bases for J; bases not matched to a gene: 3. The CDR3 contains 13 residues. Germline CDR1 SNHLY, CDR2 FYNNEI. CDR3 region: CASSGQGRQPQHF. The CDR3 DNA follows: TGTGCCAGCAGTGGACAGGGACGTCAGCCCCAGCATTTT.

The table lists this clonotype with a few counts. As DNA, the CDR3 is TGTGCCAGCAGCTTTTGGGAGGGTTCCACAGATACGCAGTATTTT. Encoded protein: CASSFWEGSTDTQYF. The V call is TRBV7-2, the J call TRBJ2-3, with 7 nucleotides matching TRBD2. The germline V gene has CDR1 SGHTA and CDR2 FQGNSA. The CDR3 contains 15 residues. The V segment lost 3 bases and the J segment 2 bases; nucleotides outside the gene matches: 5.

This clonotype was seen a handful of times. The chain carries TRBV7-2 and TRBJ2-4; D might be TRBD1 or TRBD2, each matching 5 bases. This CDR3 region has 14 residues. The germline CDR1 and CDR2 sequences are SGHTA and FQGNSA. V lost 1 base and J lost 4, with 8 bases in between. The CDR3 DNA is TGTGCCAGCAGCTTAGGATGGGGGAAAAACATTCAGTACTTC. Translated, it gives CASSLGWGKNIQYF.